These T cell receptor beta chains were read from a single sample in a study of T cells of healthy individuals. TCRdb reanalysed the 5' RACE reads using MiXCR and keeps one entry per CDR3 protein. The table records around 90,000 distinct CDR3 sequences, approximately 4.8% of them present only once. The receptor source for this set is a female donor in good health. The CDR3 runs from the conserved cysteine through the conserved F or W. The order of the fields is D gene, V gene, CDR3 length, clone size, J gene, CDR3 protein, CDR3 DNA. D genes are given only for firm matches. Clone size appears in some rows only: once, few, many, or a class for an expanded clone.

.,TRBV7-2,16,few,TRBJ1-3,CASSYQGTASGNTIYF,TGTGCCAGCAGCTATCAGGGTACAGCTTCTGGAAACACCATATATTTT
.,TRBV5-4,11,many,TRBJ2-7,CASSLAHEQYF,TGTGCCAGCAGCTTGGCGCACGAGCAGTACTTC
.,TRBV18,17,few,TRBJ2-3,CASSPTQERFPTDTQYF,TGTGCCAGCTCACCAACTCAAGAACGGTTCCCCACAGATACGCAGTATTTT
.,TRBV4-2,16,few,TRBJ1-6,CASSPEGSSYNSPLHF,TGTGCCAGCAGCCCGGAAGGGAGCTCCTATAATTCACCCCTCCACTTT
.,TRBV7-2,13,.,TRBJ2-5,CASSSNTQETQYF,TGTGCCAGCAGCTCAAATACCCAAGAGACCCAGTACTTC
TRBD1,TRBV5-4,15,many,TRBJ2-7,CASSLVGTGDYEQYF,TGTGCCAGCAGCTTGGTTGGGACAGGGGACTACGAGCAGTACTTC
.,TRBV2,13,.,TRBJ2-1,CASKGSSYNEQFF,TGTGCCAGCAAAGGATCTTCCTACAATGAGCAGTTCTTC
.,TRBV4-2,16,.,TRBJ1-4,CASSQSQSSTNEKLFF,TGTGCCAGCAGCCAATCCCAGAGTTCAACTAATGAAAAACTGTTTTTT
TRBD2,TRBV7-8,15,.,TRBJ2-1,CASSLRLAGVNEQFF,TGTGCCAGCAGCCTACGACTAGCGGGCGTCAATGAGCAGTTCTTC
TRBD2,TRBV3-1,16,.,TRBJ2-7,CASSQDGRGRGYEQYF,TGTGCCAGCAGCCAAGATGGGCGCGGGAGGGGGTACGAGCAGTACTTC
.,TRBV6-6,15,many,TRBJ1-1,CASSYLGRLNTEAFF,TGTGCCAGCAGTTACTTAGGCAGACTGAACACTGAAGCTTTCTTT
.,TRBV4-1,15,many,TRBJ1-5,CASSQDEQGDQPQHF,TGCGCCAGCAGCCAAGACGAACAGGGAGATCAGCCCCAGCATTTT
.,TRBV20-1,18,few,TRBJ2-6,CSAREEAIIRSGANVLTF,TGCAGTGCTAGAGAGGAGGCTATAATCCGCTCTGGGGCCAACGTCCTGACTTTC
TRBD1,TRBV14,14,many,TRBJ2-7,CASSPGTGGYEQYF,TGTGCCAGCAGCCCCGGAACAGGGGGCTACGAGCAGTACTTC
.,TRBV11-2,16,many,TRBJ1-1,CASSLRPGQPNTEAFF,TGTGCCAGCAGCCTCCGCCCCGGACAGCCGAACACTGAAGCTTTCTTT
TRBD2,TRBV9,15,many,TRBJ2-7,CASSVDGGSGYEQYF,TGTGCCAGCAGCGTAGACGGCGGGAGTGGATACGAGCAGTACTTC
.,TRBV12-3/TRBV12-4,15,.,TRBJ2-1,CASSFTGGSYNEQFF,TGTGCCAGCAGTTTTACGGGCGGGTCCTACAATGAGCAGTTCTTC
TRBD2,TRBV20-1,14,many,TRBJ2-1,CSARLGRGYNEQFF,TGCAGTGCTAGGCTCGGGAGGGGGTACAATGAGCAGTTCTTC
TRBD2,TRBV11-2,16,few,TRBJ2-2,CASSSGTSGLTGELFF,TGTGCCAGCAGCTCAGGGACTAGCGGCCTCACCGGGGAGCTGTTTTTT
TRBD1,TRBV28,15,many,TRBJ1-5,CASSFPDRGNQPQHF,TGTGCCAGCAGTTTTCCGGACAGGGGCAATCAGCCCCAGCATTTT
.,TRBV30,13,few,TRBJ1-1,CAWSTEWNTEAFF,TGTGCCTGGTCCACCGAATGGAACACTGAAGCTTTCTTT